The 2 T cell receptor beta chains below were found in one sample sequenced in a study of post-analysis software for immune sequencing data (dated by TCRdb to between 2014 and 2017). What the work shows at the level of the full study, not this receptor alone: Significantly higher frequencies in patients than in controls were found for roughly five TRBV segments, including TRBV5-6, TRBV5-1 and TRBV20-1.

The library relied on PCR. TCRdb lists the instrument as Illumina HiSeq 2500. To reduce PCR and sequencing biases, unique molecular identifiers were incorporated into the TCR beta cDNA libraries. The raw public reads went through TCRdb reprocessing: fastp at Q25, MiXCR clone calling, in-frame beta chains kept. Rows are combined by CDR3 protein, so each entry shows the most common genes and DNA. For this sample there are 800,000 to 950,000 distinct CDR3 sequences; around 53% appear just once. Approximately 4.2% of the sample lies in the top ten. These TCRs' antigens remain unknown. The sequenced material came from blood. Source of these receptors: a girl aged 10 to 17 with multiple sclerosis.

The V gene is TRBV12-3 or TRBV12-4, the J gene TRBJ2-3; 7 bases fit TRBD2. The CDR3 spans 15 residues. The V gene end was trimmed by 6 bases and the J gene end by 2 bases; junction bases not matched to a gene: 8. DNA of the CDR3: TGTGCCAGCAGACGACGGGGGGTTGACACAGATACGCAGTATTTT. Translated: CASRRRGVDTDTQYF.

This rearrangement joins TRBV7-2 to TRBJ1-2; D is perhaps TRBD1 (5 bases). Trimming shortened V by 1 base and J by 3 bases, and 9 bases separated the two germline ends. The germline V gene has CDR1 SGHTA and CDR2 FQGNSA. The CDR3 runs 14 residues. CDR3 region: CASSLGREYYGYTF. CDR3 nucleotide sequence: TGTGCCAGCAGCTTAGGCAGGGAATACTATGGCTACACCTTC. Based on the CDR3 plus reference TRBV7-2 and TRBJ1-2, the full variable domain is GAGVSQSPSNKVTEKGKDVELRCDPISGHTALYWYRQSLGQGLEFLIYFQGNSAPDKSGLPSDRFSAERTGGSVSTLTIQRTQQEDSAVYLCASSLGREYYGYTFGSGTRLTVV.